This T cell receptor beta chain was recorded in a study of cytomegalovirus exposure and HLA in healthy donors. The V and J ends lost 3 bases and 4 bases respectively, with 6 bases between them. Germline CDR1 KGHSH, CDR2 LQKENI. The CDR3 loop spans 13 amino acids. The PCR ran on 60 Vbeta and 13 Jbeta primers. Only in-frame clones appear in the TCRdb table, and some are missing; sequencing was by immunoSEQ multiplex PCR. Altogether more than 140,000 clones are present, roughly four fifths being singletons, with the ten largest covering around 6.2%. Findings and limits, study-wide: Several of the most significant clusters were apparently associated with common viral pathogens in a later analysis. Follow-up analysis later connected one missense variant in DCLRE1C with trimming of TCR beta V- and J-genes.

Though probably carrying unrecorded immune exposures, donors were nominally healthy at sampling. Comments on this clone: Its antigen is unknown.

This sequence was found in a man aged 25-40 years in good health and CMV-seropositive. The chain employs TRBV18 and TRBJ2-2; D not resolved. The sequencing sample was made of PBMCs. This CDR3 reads CASSPDTTGELFF. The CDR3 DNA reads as TGTGCCAGCTCACCCGACACCACCGGGGAGCTGTTTTTT.